This TCR beta chain derives from a study of blood T cell repertoires in COVID-19. Study context: The analysed material was cDNA or gDNA that came from T cells, B-cell-depleted T cells, or PBMCs.

Unmatched junction bases numbered 6, after V lost 3 bases and J lost 7 bases. Germline CDR1 MDHEN, CDR2 SYDVKM. This CDR3 has 15 amino acids. The repertoire was sequenced with immunoSEQ multiplex PCR; TCRdb's copy has only in-frame clones and lacks some. The sample consists of more than 85,000 clones, roughly 84% of them appearing once. Sequencing was performed on peripheral blood. J is TRBJ2-2 and V is TRBV28; TRBD1 agrees at 9 bases. This sequence originates from a man between 60 and 75 years old with acute or convalescent COVID-19. The CDR3 sequence is CASSFLDRGDGELFF. The DNA for the CDR3 is TGTGCCAGCAGTTTCCTGGACAGGGGCGACGGGGAGCTGTTTTTT.